This T cell receptor (beta chain) comes out of a study of breast tumors, draining lymph nodes, adjacent tissues. Axillary draining lymph nodes of breast cancer patients supplied the node samples. Each CDR3 protein gets one entry after TCRdb re-called the multiplex PCR reads with MiXCR. The profile shows over 130,000 distinct CDR3 sequences, approximately 32% of them singletons. Germline values: CDR1 SQVTM, CDR2 ANQGSEA. Deletions cut 3 bases from V and 0 bases from J, with 11 bases between. This CDR3 spans 14 amino acids. The table lists this clonotype with a few counts. This TCR was recovered from a female donor with breast cancer. Some clones in this sample may be carry-over from other donors' samples. The sequenced material came from axillary lymph node tissue. The chain links TRBV29-1 to TRBJ1-1; D unclear. The CDR3 DNA is TGCAGCGTTGAGTCTTCCGGGATGAACACTGAAGCTTTCTTT. It encodes CSVESSGMNTEAFF.